This T cell receptor (beta chain) was retrieved from a study of blood T cell repertoires in COVID-19 (dated by TCRdb to about 2020). About the investigation overall: Collaborator samples came from the United States, Italy and Spain and covered acute and convalescent phases of COVID-19. A de-identified subject ID, COVID-19 status, age in years and sex were almost always included in the sample metadata. Deeply sampled blood TCRbeta repertoires from subjects exposed to, actively infected with, or recovered from COVID-19 were included in the dataset. A freely available public database, intended as a resource for researchers studying the immune response to SARS-CoV-2, is where the repertoires were released. The samples were drawn from two sources: the first 160 participants of the ongoing ImmuneRACE study, and 1,000 to 1,500 subjects contributed by 6 global collaborators. The material from the prospective study consisted of cDNA or gDNA derived from T cells, B-cell-depleted T cells, or PBMCs. Where HLA class I and class II types were available, the types were taken from metadata supplied by the sample provider, not from assay-based typing.

The germline V gene provides CDR1 SGHAT and CDR2 FQNNGV. V and J lose 1 base and 0 bases, and a span of 4 bases separates them. The CDR3 holds 13 amino acids from the cysteine to the phenylalanine. The sequence is cut down to CDR3 DNA, 39 bases in frame from base 1. Overall results and qualifications from the work: Clinical and demographic metadata were provided uncurated, with the amount varying by source and participant.

With regard to this clone: The antigen this receptor binds is unknown. No base-level quality is on record; no much larger clone is a single base apart.

Each collaborating institution followed its own protocols to collect whole blood in K2EDTA tubes. For TCRbeta analysis, collaborators shipped samples in one of three forms: frozen whole blood, isolated PBMCs, or DNA extracted from either of those sample types. The immunoSEQ Assay, a bias-controlled multiplex PCR, was used to amplify TCRbeta CDR3 regions from genomic DNA. Turning to the authors' computational methods: The number of nucleated cells in each sample was estimated by amplification of reference gene primers within the assay. To quantify the absolute abundance of each unique TCRbeta CDR3 rearrangement, sequence reads were collapsed and filtered. For each sample, productive Simpson clonality was calculated as the square root of Simpson's diversity index across productive rearrangements. TCRdb re-hosts the immuneACCESS table, in-frame sequences only. Its copies lack some clones; in the studies checked, an unresolved V gene accounts for under half of them, and the cause for the rest is not known. V and J calls and clone size are given by that table; D and trimming were obtained from the DNA. The table for this sample lists roughly 96,000 clones; around 80% of them were counted only once. The ten largest clones take up about 20% of the sample.

The chain joins TRBV11-2 to TRBJ2-7; no D gene can be assigned with confidence. The sequencing input was peripheral blood. The TCR comes from an elderly man with acute or convalescent COVID-19. The DNA reads as follows: TGTGCCAGCAGCTTAGGGGCCTCCTACGAGCAGTACTTC. Its protein is CASSLGASYEQYF. With the portions outside the CDR3 filled from the reference TRBV11-2 and TRBJ2-7 genes, the complete variable region becomes EAGVAQSPRYKIIEKRQSVAFWCNPISGHATLYWYQQILGQGPKLLIQFQNNGVVDDSQLPKDRFSAERLKGVDSTLKIQPAKLEDSAVYLCASSLGASYEQYFGPGTRLTVT.